Sequencing of this TCR beta chain was carried out in a study of sequential checkpoint blockade in melanoma. At the level of the study: Patients were randomized 1:1 to nivolumab-then-ipilimumab or ipilimumab-then-nivolumab first-line. After both sequences, patients received maintenance nivolumab.

Profiled with immunoSEQ multiplex PCR; TCRdb holds only in-frame clones, not every one. The data hold approximately 20,000 clones, with roughly 59% observed a single time. The treatment was: randomized to nivolumab then ipilimumab (arm A) or the reverse (arm B). No patient had prior DNA-damaging chemotherapy. PBMC sorting kept live CD3+CD8+ cells without CD19 or CD56. The length of the CDR3 is 16 residues. Germline assignment: CDR1 MGHRA and CDR2 YSYEKL. Sequencing was performed on CD8+ T cells sorted from blood (inferred from file names), taken from a patient given nivolumab and ipilimumab in sequence. The J gene is TRBJ2-5, the V gene TRBV4-1; weak D call: TRBD1 (5 bases). The J call is in doubt because the DNA end fits TRBJ2-7 better. This receptor was taken from a human donor with melanoma. In nucleotides, the CDR3 is TGCGCCAGCAGCCCGAGACAGCGAAGCCCTTCCTACGAGCAGTACTTC. Its translation is CASSPRQRSPSYEQYF.